The 19 T cell receptor beta chains reported below all come from one sample, sequenced in a study of T cell responses to AZD1222 COVID-19 vaccine. Libraries were prepared by immunoSEQ multiplex PCR; TCRdb keeps only in-frame clonotypes and omits some of them. The sample has almost 65,000 clones, 84% seen once. Specimen: peripheral blood, collected on day 0 of AZD1222 vaccination. Receptors were obtained from an adult in good health.

The V call is TRBV2, the J call TRBJ2-3; 8 bases are a match to TRBD2. V lost 1 base, J lost 1 base, and 4 bases stayed unmatched. The CDR3 runs 16 residues. Germline values: CDR1 SNHLY, CDR2 FYNNEI. DNA for the CDR3: TGTGCCAGCAGTGAAGGGACTAGCACCCGCACAGATACGCAGTATTTT. Its protein product is CASSEGTSTRTDTQYF.

This chain joins TRBV5-1 and TRBJ2-1; 9 bases fit TRBD2. V lost 1 base, J lost 5 bases, and 7 bases stayed unmatched. The CDR3 totals 16 residues. The V gene's germline CDR1 is SGHRS and CDR2 YFSETQ. CDR3 region: CASSLRLAEPNNEQFF. CDR3 bases: TGCGCCAGCAGCTTGAGACTAGCGGAACCCAACAATGAGCAGTTCTTC.

The chain carries TRBV7-2 and TRBJ1-5; no clear D gene. From germline, CDR1 is SGHTA and CDR2 FQGNSA. V was cut by 2 bases and J by 1 base, with 12 bases left in between. The CDR3 totals 16 residues. The CDR3 bases are TGTGCCAGCAGCTTACAAGGTCGGTTAAGCAATCAGCCCCAGCATTTT. Protein product: CASSLQGRLSNQPQHF.

The V call is TRBV10-3, the J call TRBJ2-2; D is possibly TRBD1 (5 bases). Germline CDR1 and CDR2: ENHRY and SYGVKD. This CDR3 is 12 amino acids long. Trimming pared 11 bases from V and 6 bases from J, leaving 13 bases between. The CDR3 spells CASGHIAGELFF. Here the CDR3 DNA reads TGTGCCTCCGGACACATCGCCGGGGAGCTGTTTTTT.

The chain has TRBV18 and TRBJ1-6, with D hard to call. From germline, CDR1 is KGHSH and CDR2 LQKENI. V lost 0 bases and J lost 10, with 13 bases in between. CDR3 length: 15 residues. CDR3 region: CASSPPGFGRSPLHF. CDR3 nucleotide sequence: TGTGCCAGCTCACCACCAGGGTTCGGTAGGTCACCCCTCCACTTT. The entire variable domain, with the rest obtained from reference TRBV18 and TRBJ1-6, is as follows: NAGVMQNPRHLVRRRGQEARLRCSPMKGHSHVYWYRQLPEEGLKFMVYLQKENIIDESGMPKERFSAEFPKEGPSILRIQQVVRGDSAAYFCASSPPGFGRSPLHFGNGTRLTVT.

This clone was observed once. This chain uses TRBV5-1 with TRBJ1-5; D might be TRBD1 (6 bases). Per the germline V gene, CDR1 is SGHRS and CDR2 is YFSETQ. Trimming pared 4 bases from V and 2 bases from J, leaving 16 bases between. This CDR3 contains 16 residues. The CDR3 region is CASSPGVGHGNQPQHF. DNA for the CDR3: TGCGCCAGCAGCCCCGGGGTGGGACACGGCAATCAGCCCCAGCATTTT.

This chain uses TRBV5-4 with TRBJ2-7, with 7 bases identical to TRBD1. CDR1 is SGHNT and CDR2 is YYREEE in the germline V gene (reference sequence). The trim removed 1 base at V and 1 base at J, leaving 11 bases unmatched. This CDR3 is built from 17 residues. CDR3 DNA sequence: TGTGCCAGCAGCTTGTTTCCACGGGGCAGGGGGTCCTACGAGCAGTACTTC. Protein sequence: CASSLFPRGRGSYEQYF.

DNA for the CDR3: TGTGCCAGCAGCCCCTCCGGGACAGGGGGCACTGAAGCTTTCTTT. Translated, it gives CASSPSGTGGTEAFF. The chain carries TRBV6-2 or TRBV6-3 and TRBJ1-1; 11 nucleotides agree with TRBD1. There are 15 residues in the CDR3. Trimming at V came to 6 bases and at J to 4 bases, leaving 7 bases not matched to a gene. Per the germline V gene, CDR1 is MNHEY and CDR2 is SVGEGT.

The chain combines TRBV7-8 with TRBJ2-7; D ambiguous. Trimming took 3 bases from V and 0 from J, leaving 9 bases between them. The CDR3 runs to 14 residues. Germline V gives CDR1 SGHVS, CDR2 FQNEAQ. CDR3 residues: CASSLSPRSYEQYF. In DNA, the CDR3 is TGTGCCAGCAGCTTGTCACCCCGCTCCTACGAGCAGTACTTC.

V usage is TRBV10-2 and J usage is TRBJ2-3, with 12 nucleotides matching TRBD2. The CDR3 has 17 amino acids. Germline V gives CDR1 WSHSY, CDR2 SAAADI. V dropped 8 bases and J dropped 1; count of bases not matched to a gene: 10. As DNA, the CDR3 is TGCGCCAGCTCTAGCGGGGGGGGTCGTACGCGCACAGATACGCAGTATTTT. Its translation: CASSSGGGRTRTDTQYF.

The gene calls are TRBV9 and TRBJ1-1, with 9 bases that match TRBD1. The V and J ends lost 3 bases and 3 bases, in that order; junction bases with no gene match: 3. Germline CDR1 and CDR2: SGDLS and YYNGEE. The CDR3 has 14 residues. The CDR3: CASSGDREDTEAFF. The CDR3 region has the DNA TGTGCCAGCAGCGGGGACAGGGAGGACACTGAAGCTTTCTTT.

This chain joins TRBV10-3 and TRBJ1-2; tentatively, D is TRBD1 (6 bases). This CDR3 is 15 amino acids long. V gave up 4 bases and J gave up 8 bases, with 20 bases separating them. Germline-derived CDR1 and CDR2 are ENHRY and SYGVKD. CDR3 in amino acids: CAISGATGASGGYTF. The CDR3 DNA sequence: TGTGCCATCAGTGGAGCCACGGGGGCCTCGGGGGGCTACACCTTC.

V and J are TRBV7-2 and TRBJ1-2; 7 bases are shared with TRBD1. Germline values: CDR1 SGHTA, CDR2 FQGNSA. This CDR3 has 15 amino acids. V gave up 3 bases and J gave up 0 bases; unmatched junction bases: 4. The CDR3 DNA is TGTGCCAGCAGCTTCATGGACAGGACTAACTATGGCTACACCTTC. As protein: CASSFMDRTNYGYTF.

This chain uses TRBV5-1 with TRBJ2-2; D remains ambiguous. This CDR3 region has 15 residues. The germline V gene encodes CDR1 SGHRS and CDR2 YFSETQ. V lost 2 bases and J 0 bases, leaving 8 bases between the germline ends. CDR3 DNA: TGCGCCAGCAGCTTAACACCTACGAACACCGGGGAGCTGTTTTTT. It codes for CASSLTPTNTGELFF.

The V gene is TRBV2, the J gene TRBJ1-5; D remains unclear. CDR1 is SNHLY and CDR2 is FYNNEI in the germline V gene. Trimming removed 5 bases at V and 0 bases at J, with 8 bases between. CDR3 length equals 14 residues. The DNA of the CDR3 is TGTGCCAGCAGTCCTAGGAATAGCAATCAGCCCCAGCATTTT. Residues: CASSPRNSNQPQHF.

The chain links TRBV7-8 to TRBJ1-5; D remains ambiguous. CDR3 length equals 16 residues. CDR1 and CDR2 (germline): SGHVS, FQNEAQ. The V end lost 0 bases, the J end lost 5 bases, and 14 bases lay between the germline ends. CDR3 region: CASSLAKGTQYQPQHF. The CDR3 DNA is TGTGCCAGCAGCTTAGCGAAGGGAACACAGTATCAGCCCCAGCATTTT.

V usage is TRBV27 and J usage is TRBJ2-7, with D possibly being TRBD1 (5 bases). V lost 5 bases, J lost 1 base, and 12 bases lay in between. In germline, CDR1 is MNHEY, CDR2 SMNVEV (reference sequence). CDR3 length equals 14 residues. The CDR3, as DNA: TGTGCCAGCAGTCTAGGGGTAAGGTCCTACGAGCAGTACTTC. This encodes CASSLGVRSYEQYF.

The chain has TRBV7-2 and TRBJ2-7, with 12 bases lining up with TRBD1. The germline V gene has CDR1 SGHTA and CDR2 FQGNSA. V was pared by 1 base and J by 4 bases, with 5 bases of the junction left unmatched. The CDR3 length is 16 residues. The CDR3 sequence is CASSLGGQGAPYEQYF. The CDR3 region has the DNA TGTGCCAGCAGCTTAGGGGGACAGGGGGCCCCTTACGAGCAGTACTTC.

The CDR3: CASSSVTGQFF. CDR3 coding DNA: TGTGCCAGCAGTTCGGTCACCGGGCAGTTCTTC. The genes are TRBV12-3 or TRBV12-4 and TRBJ2-1, with no clear D. V gave up 4 bases and J gave up 12 bases, with 10 bases separating them. This CDR3 region has 11 residues.